These 31 T cell receptor beta chains were sequenced from one sample in a study of T cells after yellow fever vaccination. TCRdb reprocessed the 5' RACE reads with MiXCR, giving one entry per CDR3 protein. The sample records some 220,000 distinct CDR3 sequences, more than 3% being singletons. Sequencing was performed on CD4+ T cells sorted from PBMCs, taken 10 days after the yellow fever booster vaccination. These receptor sequences come from a man aged 18 to 30 who received the YFV17D yellow fever vaccine.

The chain has TRBV18 and TRBJ1-4; possibly TRBD1 for D (5 bases). The germline CDR1 and CDR2 sequences are KGHSH and LQKENI. This CDR3 is built from 14 residues. Trimming stripped 4 bases from V and 10 bases from J, with 16 bases between. CDR3 loop: CASSRGRPNGKLFF. In nucleotides, the CDR3 is TGTGCCAGCTCACGGGGCAGGCCAAACGGAAAACTGTTTTTT.

This clonotype was found many times. The chain links TRBV7-7 to TRBJ2-1; D tentatively fits TRBD1 or TRBD2 (6 bases each). The CDR3 covers 13 residues. CDR1 SSHAT and CDR2 FNYEAQ come from the germline V gene (reference sequence). This CDR3 is CASGPQGYNEQFF. DNA of the CDR3: TGTGCTAGCGGACCCCAGGGGTACAATGAGCAGTTCTTC.

This clonotype was seen repeatedly, ten times or more. J is TRBJ2-2 and V is TRBV4-3; D is unclear. The CDR3 runs 13 residues. Germline CDR1 and CDR2: LGHNA and YSLEER. The V gene lost 0 bases and the J gene lost 6 bases, with 5 bases spanning the gap. The CDR3 here is CASSQDRSGELFF. CDR3 sequence (DNA): TGCGCCAGCAGCCAAGATCGCTCCGGGGAGCTGTTTTTT.

This clonotype was observed many times. The rearrangement uses TRBV5-1 and TRBJ1-1; TRBD1 matches at 7 bases. The junction had 10 bases not matched to a gene; V was cut back by 4 bases and J by 4 bases. Germline values: CDR1 SGHRS, CDR2 YFSETQ. This CDR3 comprises 15 residues. The CDR3 region is CASSAQGVHGTEAFF. CDR3 DNA: TGCGCCAGCAGCGCCCAGGGGGTCCATGGCACTGAAGCTTTCTTT.

This clonotype was detected many times. The rearrangement links TRBV21-1 to TRBJ2-5; the D segment call TRBD1 is taken from the table without a DNA check. TRBV21-1 is flagged as a pseudogene. CDR3 length equals 23 residues. The CDR3 reads CASSKSILGPRNAGRQGGETQYF. CDR3 DNA sequence: TGTGCCAGCAGCAAATCAATCTTGGGGCCAAGAAATGCAGGGCGTCAGGGCGGTGAGACCCAGTACTTC.

This clonotype was counted ten times or more. Here the CDR3 DNA reads TGTGCCAGCAGTTCGGGACAGGGCCGAACGCAGTATTTT. Translation: CASSSGQGRTQYF. The rearrangement links TRBV7-2 to TRBJ2-3; TRBD1 matches at 9 bases. CDR3 length equals 13 residues. CDR1 and CDR2 (germline): SGHTA, FQGNSA. V gave up 6 bases and J gave up 9 bases; unmatched junction bases: 7.

In this sample, this clonotype turned up a few times. At one of its ends the junction is not consistent with the germline gene, which may arise from a read error. The rearrangement links TRBV14 to TRBJ2-5, with D uncertain. Germline CDR1 SGHDN, CDR2 FVKESK. The CDR3 is made up of 16 amino acids. Here the CDR3 DNA reads TGTGCCAGCAGCCAAGGACCGCCCGGGCCCCAAGGGACCCAGTACTTC. Translating it yields CASSQGPPGPQGTQYF.

This clonotype was found many times. The CDR3, as DNA: TGTGCCAGCAGCTCACAGGGGGCAGATACGCAGTATTTT. Amino acids: CASSSQGADTQYF. J is TRBJ2-3 and V is TRBV7-8; 8 positions agree with TRBD1. Germline trimming cut 4 bases from V and 4 bases from J; bases unmatched to any gene: 1. This CDR3 spans 13 amino acids. CDR1 is SGHVS, CDR2 FQNEAQ, per germline.

The V call is TRBV4-3, the J call TRBJ2-5; D not certain. V was cut by 4 bases and J by 0 bases, with 6 bases left in between. The CDR3 sequence is 13 residues long. The V gene's germline CDR1 is LGHNA and CDR2 YSLEER. The CDR3 DNA is TGCGCCAGCAGCCGACAATACCAAGAGACCCAGTACTTC. Amino acids: CASSRQYQETQYF.

This clonotype was detected only a few times. This chain joins TRBV7-8 and TRBJ1-5; D unresolved. Trimming took 7 bases from V and 2 from J, leaving 21 bases between them. This CDR3 is built from 17 residues. CDR1 and CDR2 (germline): SGHVS, FQNEAQ. The CDR3 spells CASTSRARGTGNQPQHF. The CDR3 DNA sequence: TGTGCCAGCACCTCCCGGGCGCGGGGAACCGGCAATCAGCCCCAGCATTTT.

In this sample, this clonotype turned up many times. The CDR3, as DNA: TGTGCCAGCAGCAGGGGGAGGGTCCAAGAGACCCAGTACTTC. Translating it yields CASSRGRVQETQYF. The chain has TRBV7-8 and TRBJ2-5; D perhaps matches TRBD2 (7 bases). V lost 5 bases and J 1 base, leaving 11 bases between the germline ends. The CDR3 loop spans 14 amino acids. Germline values: CDR1 SGHVS, CDR2 FQNEAQ.

This clonotype appeared many times. V and J are TRBV7-2 and TRBJ1-2; D call uncertain. The germline V and J ends were trimmed by 5 bases and 3 bases, with 13 bases remaining between them. Germline V gene sequence: CDR1 SGHTA, CDR2 FQGNSA. The CDR3 length is 14 residues. The CDR3 nucleotides are TGTGCCAGCAGCCAGAGCGTGGAGTACTATGGCTACACCTTC. Translating it yields CASSQSVEYYGYTF.

The rearrangement uses TRBV24-1 and TRBJ2-3; TRBD1 matches 10 bases. V trimming: 5 bases; J trimming: 1 base; junction bases outside the gene matches: 8. Germline V CDR1 and CDR2: KGHDR, SFDVKD. This CDR3 region has 17 residues. CDR3 bases: TGTGCCACCAGTGCCCTTCCAGGACAGGGGGGCACAGATACGCAGTATTTT. Amino acid sequence: CATSALPGQGGTDTQYF.

This clonotype showed up just once. The chain links TRBV7-9 to TRBJ2-3; D is ambiguous. Trimming took 5 bases from V and 11 from J, leaving 14 bases between them. The germline CDR1 and CDR2 sequences are SEHNR and FQNEAQ (reference sequence). There are 12 residues in the CDR3. The DNA for the CDR3 is TGTGCCAGCAGCCCCGGATCTCTGAAGCAGTATTTT. Protein: CASSPGSLKQYF.

This clonotype came up many times. The J gene is TRBJ2-2, the V gene TRBV5-1, with D perhaps matching TRBD1 (6 bases). The CDR3 sequence is 14 residues long. The germline V gene encodes CDR1 SGHRS and CDR2 YFSETQ. V was shortened by 6 bases and J by 0 bases, with 9 bases between the two germline ends. CDR3 nucleotide sequence: TGCGCCAGCAAACCAGGGGCGAACACCGGGGAGCTGTTTTTT. Encoded protein: CASKPGANTGELFF.

This clonotype was recorded at least ten times. As DNA, the CDR3 is TGCAGCGTTGTAGGAAGGTTTTCTGAAAAACTGTTTTTT. As protein: CSVVGRFSEKLFF. The chain recombines TRBV29-1 with TRBJ1-4; D remains ambiguous. Germline CDR1 SQVTM, CDR2 ANQGSEA. Trimming took 4 bases from V and 7 from J, leaving 13 bases between them. The CDR3 has 13 amino acids.

At least ten counts were recorded for this clonotype. This chain connects TRBV7-2 to TRBJ2-5; unclear D gene. CDR3 length equals 14 residues. Germline-derived CDR1 and CDR2 are SGHTA and FQGNSA. Trimming shortened V by 1 base and J by 1 base, and 7 bases separated the two germline ends. The CDR3 DNA sequence: TGTGCCAGCAGCTTAGTGCCAGCCCAAGAGACCCAGTACTTC. Its translation: CASSLVPAQETQYF.

There are many counts of this clonotype. V is TRBV7-3 and J is TRBJ2-5; D unclear. The ends were cut back, 4 bases at V and 0 bases at J, with 15 bases in the middle. Per the germline V gene, CDR1 is SGHTA and CDR2 is FQGTGA. The CDR3 extends over 16 amino acids. CDR3 sequence: CASSSSLQLYQETQYF. DNA for the CDR3: TGTGCCAGCAGCTCGTCATTACAGTTGTACCAAGAGACCCAGTACTTC.

This clonotype was observed at least ten times. The genes are TRBV3-1 and TRBJ1-1; D is ambiguous. V gave up 1 base and J gave up 3 bases, with 12 bases separating them. This CDR3 comprises 15 residues. Germline CDR1 is LGHDT and CDR2 is YNNKEL (reference sequence). CDR3 amino acids: CASSQGLSGYTEAFF. Here the CDR3 DNA reads TGTGCCAGCAGCCAAGGCTTGTCTGGGTACACTGAAGCTTTCTTT.

This clonotype has a count of ten or more. This rearrangement joins TRBV7-3 to TRBJ1-6; D call uncertain. This CDR3 contains 15 residues. V was shortened by 4 bases and J by 5 bases, with 12 bases between the two germline ends. Germline V gene sequence: CDR1 SGHTA, CDR2 FQGTGA. The CDR3 loop reads CASSSQVRNNSPLHF. The DNA of the CDR3 is TGTGCCAGCAGCTCCCAGGTCAGAAATAATTCACCCCTCCACTTT.

This clonotype occurred many times. The CDR3 DNA reads TGCAGTGCTAGAGCCCAGGCCGACACTGGACCCCAGCATTTT. Its translation is CSARAQADTGPQHF. This rearrangement joins TRBV20-1 to TRBJ1-5; no clear D gene. In germline, CDR1 is DFQATT, CDR2 SNEGSKA (reference sequence). V lost 1 base, J lost 10 bases, and 17 bases lay in between. The CDR3 loop spans 14 amino acids.

The table lists this clonotype with a few counts. The rearrangement uses TRBV6-5 and TRBJ2-7; 11 bases are shared with TRBD2. V shed 4 bases, J shed 4 bases, and the junction held 12 bases outside the gene matches. The CDR3 runs to 17 residues. Germline assignment: CDR1 MNHEY and CDR2 SVGAGI. Here the CDR3 DNA reads TGTGCCAGCAGTTCACGGACTAGCGGGCGTGAAAGATACGAGCAGTACTTC. Translation: CASSSRTSGRERYEQYF.

This clonotype was seen repeatedly, ten times or more. The rearrangement joins TRBV20-1 to TRBJ1-1, with D possibly TRBD1 on 5 matching bases. The germline gives CDR1 DFQATT, CDR2 SNEGSKA (reference sequence). Between the trimmed V and J ends, which lost 6 bases and 0 bases, there was a span of 17 bases. This CDR3 has 15 amino acids. Here the CDR3 reads CSANGGEIMNTEAFF. CDR3 nucleotides: TGCAGTGCGAACGGGGGAGAGATCATGAACACTGAAGCTTTCTTT.

The chain links TRBV5-1 to TRBJ2-2; D unclear. Germline-derived CDR1 and CDR2 are SGHRS and YFSETQ. The CDR3 covers 15 residues. V dropped 3 bases and J dropped 1 base, with 10 bases sitting between them. In DNA form, the CDR3 reads TGCGCCAGCAGCTCGCCCCGAGTGAACACCGGGGAGCTGTTTTTT. This gives the protein CASSSPRVNTGELFF.

This sequence joins TRBV20-1 and TRBJ2-2, with a weak D call TRBD2 (5 bases). There are 13 residues in the CDR3. CDR1 is DFQATT and CDR2 is SNEGSKA in the germline V gene (reference sequence). The ends were cut back, 3 bases at V and 1 base at J, with 6 bases in the middle. The CDR3 loop is CSASEGNTGELFF. The DNA for the CDR3 is TGCAGTGCTAGTGAGGGGAACACCGGGGAGCTGTTTTTT.

With respect to this clonotype: This may be a read error, as it is one base from a much larger clone. No conserved phenylalanine or tryptophan ends this CDR3, so it is likely a read error. The chain recombines TRBV7-2 with TRBJ2-5; perhaps D is TRBD1 or TRBD2 (5 bases each). The CDR3 consists of 16 residues. V lost 4 bases, J lost 5 bases, and 20 bases lay in between. The germline CDR1 and CDR2 sequences are SGHTA and FQGNSA. The CDR3 here is CASSSPGAPGRETQYS. The CDR3 coding sequence is TGTGCCAGCAGCTCGCCTGGGGCGCCGGGGCGGGAGACCCAGTACTCC.

In its sample, this clonotype was seen a few times. The rearrangement links TRBV5-1 to TRBJ2-2; the D gene is possibly TRBD2 (5 bases). CDR3 length equals 16 residues. V was cut by 0 bases and J by 6 bases, with 15 bases left in between. Germline V lookup: CDR1 SGHRS, CDR2 YFSETQ. The DNA of the CDR3 is TGCGCCAGCAGCTTGGGGCCTTTACGGGGTCCCGGGGAGCTGTTTTTT. It codes for CASSLGPLRGPGELFF.

Only a few counts were recorded for this clonotype. V usage is TRBV29-1 and J usage is TRBJ2-2, with D hard to call. The germline V gene has CDR1 SQVTM and CDR2 ANQGSEA. The V end was cut by 2 bases, the J end by 5 bases, with 18 bases between. This CDR3 region has 16 residues. The CDR3 region has the DNA TGCAGCGTTGAAACGCCGGGCGTCCCATATACCGGGGAGCTGTTTTTT. Encoded protein: CSVETPGVPYTGELFF.

The sample holds a few counts of this clonotype. The chain recombines TRBV4-1 with TRBJ2-2, with TRBD2 as a possible D gene (5 bases). Between the trimmed V and J ends, which lost 3 bases and 3 bases, there was a span of 11 bases. CDR1 and CDR2 (germline): MGHRA, YSYEKL. CDR3 length: 15 amino acids. The CDR3 bases are TGCGCCAGCAGCCATCCCCGGGGAGACACCGGGGAGCTGTTTTTT. Residues: CASSHPRGDTGELFF.

This clonotype was seen ten or more times. The rearrangement joins TRBV7-3 to TRBJ2-3; D might be TRBD2 (7 bases). The CDR3 is 16 amino acids. Germline V gene data show CDR1 as SGHTA and CDR2 as FQGTGA. V was pared by 5 bases and J by 0 bases, with 15 bases between. CDR3 sequence: CASSTRGATSTDTQYF. The CDR3 DNA follows: TGTGCCAGCAGCACCCGGGGGGCCACTAGCACAGATACGCAGTATTTT.

The rearrangement joins TRBV7-8 to TRBJ2-3, with 7 bases lining up with TRBD1. V shed 5 bases and J 11 bases; nucleotides not matched to a gene: 7. The CDR3 is 12 amino acids. The germline V gene has CDR1 SGHVS and CDR2 FQNEAQ. CDR3 in DNA: TGTGCCAGCAGCCCGGACAGGTCCCGGCAGTATTTT. It translates to CASSPDRSRQYF.